This T cell receptor (beta chain) was observed in a study of blood T cell repertoires in COVID-19. The overall study: Specimens from acute and convalescent COVID-19 originated in the United States, Italy and Spain. T cells, B-cell-depleted T cells, or PBMCs provided the cDNA or gDNA that served as material.

Original processing notes: Reference gene primer amplification gave nucleated cell count estimates. Only in-frame clones appear in the TCRdb table, and some are missing; sequencing was by immunoSEQ multiplex PCR. That table furnishes V, J and clone size, whereas the DNA furnished D and trimming. The sample consists of some 300,000 clones, about 85% of them appearing once. With 6 bases removed from V and 5 bases from J, the gap between germline ends came to 8 bases. Looked up from germline, CDR1 is MNHEY and CDR2 is SMNVEV (reference sequence). The CDR3 spans 12 residues. The rearrangement joins TRBV27 to TRBJ2-1; unclear D gene. The sample consisted of peripheral blood. The receptor comes from a woman between 50 and 59 years old with active or convalescent COVID-19. CDR3 residues: CASRLNHNEQFF. The CDR3 nucleotides are TGTGCCAGCAGACTTAACCACAATGAGCAGTTCTTC.